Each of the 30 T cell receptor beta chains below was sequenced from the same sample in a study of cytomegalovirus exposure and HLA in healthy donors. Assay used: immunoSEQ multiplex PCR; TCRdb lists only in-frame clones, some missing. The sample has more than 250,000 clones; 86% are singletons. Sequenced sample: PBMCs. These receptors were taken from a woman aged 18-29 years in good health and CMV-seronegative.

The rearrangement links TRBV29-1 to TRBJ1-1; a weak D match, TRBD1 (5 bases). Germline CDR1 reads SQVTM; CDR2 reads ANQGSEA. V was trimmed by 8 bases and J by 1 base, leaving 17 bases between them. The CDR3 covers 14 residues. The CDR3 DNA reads TGCAGCACCTGGGGAGGGGAAAAGAACACTGAAGCTTTCTTT. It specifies CSTWGGEKNTEAFF.

The CDR3 loop reads CASSPKVAQGLEKLFF. The DNA for the CDR3 is TGTGCCAGCAGCCCTAAGGTGGCACAGGGTCTTGAAAAACTGTTTTTT. This chain uses TRBV9 with TRBJ1-4; possible D gene TRBD1, 6 bases. CDR3 size: 16 residues. V lost 4 bases and J lost 7, with 20 bases in between. Germline CDR1 SGDLS, CDR2 YYNGEE.

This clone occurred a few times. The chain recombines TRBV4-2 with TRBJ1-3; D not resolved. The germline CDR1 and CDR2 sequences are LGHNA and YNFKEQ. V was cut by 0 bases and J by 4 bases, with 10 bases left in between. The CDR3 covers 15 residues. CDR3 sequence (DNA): TGTGCCAGCAGCCAAGATCCGTACAGAGGAAACACCATATATTTT. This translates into CASSQDPYRGNTIYF.

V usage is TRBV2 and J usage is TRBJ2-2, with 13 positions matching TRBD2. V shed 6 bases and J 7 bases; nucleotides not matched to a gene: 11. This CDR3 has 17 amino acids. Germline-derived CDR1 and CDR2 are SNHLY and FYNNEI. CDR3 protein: CASRRWTSGRRDGELFF. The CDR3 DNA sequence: TGTGCCAGCAGGAGATGGACTAGCGGGAGAAGGGACGGGGAGCTGTTTTTT.

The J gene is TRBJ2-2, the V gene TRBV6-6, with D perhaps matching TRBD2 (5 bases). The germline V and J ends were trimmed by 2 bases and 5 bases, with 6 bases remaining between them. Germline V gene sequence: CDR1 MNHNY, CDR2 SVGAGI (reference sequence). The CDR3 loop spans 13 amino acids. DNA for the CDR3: TGTGCCAGCAGTTACAGGGAGACCGGGGAGCTGTTTTTT. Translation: CASSYRETGELFF.

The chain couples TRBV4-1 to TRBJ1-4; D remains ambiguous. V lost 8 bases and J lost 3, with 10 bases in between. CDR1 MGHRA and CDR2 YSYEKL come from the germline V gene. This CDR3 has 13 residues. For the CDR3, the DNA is TGCGCCAGCGGTGGTCGGTCTAATGAAAAACTGTTTTTT. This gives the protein CASGGRSNEKLFF.

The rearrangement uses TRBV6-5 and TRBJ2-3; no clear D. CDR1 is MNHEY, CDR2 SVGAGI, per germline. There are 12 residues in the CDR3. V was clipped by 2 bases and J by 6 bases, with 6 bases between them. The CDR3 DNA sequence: TGTGCCAGCAGTTACGTCGGTGATACGCAGTATTTT. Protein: CASSYVGDTQYF.

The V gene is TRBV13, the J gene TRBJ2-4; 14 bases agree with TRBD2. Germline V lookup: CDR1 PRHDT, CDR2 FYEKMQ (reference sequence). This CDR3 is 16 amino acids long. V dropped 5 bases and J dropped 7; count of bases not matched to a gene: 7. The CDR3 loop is CASSEGGLAGENIQYF. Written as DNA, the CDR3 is TGTGCCAGCAGCGAAGGGGGACTAGCGGGAGAGAACATTCAGTACTTC.

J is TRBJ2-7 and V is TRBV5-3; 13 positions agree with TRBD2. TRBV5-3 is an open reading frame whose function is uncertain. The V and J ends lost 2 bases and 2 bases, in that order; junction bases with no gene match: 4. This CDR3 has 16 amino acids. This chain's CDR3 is CARSFGLAGVPYEQYF. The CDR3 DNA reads TGTGCCAGAAGCTTCGGACTAGCGGGAGTACCCTACGAGCAGTACTTC.

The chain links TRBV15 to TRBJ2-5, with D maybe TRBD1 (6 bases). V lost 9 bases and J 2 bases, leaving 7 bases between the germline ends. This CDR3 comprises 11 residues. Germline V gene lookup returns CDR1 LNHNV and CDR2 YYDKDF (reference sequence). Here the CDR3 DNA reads TGTGCCACGGGACAACAAGAGACCCAGTACTTC. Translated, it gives CATGQQETQYF.

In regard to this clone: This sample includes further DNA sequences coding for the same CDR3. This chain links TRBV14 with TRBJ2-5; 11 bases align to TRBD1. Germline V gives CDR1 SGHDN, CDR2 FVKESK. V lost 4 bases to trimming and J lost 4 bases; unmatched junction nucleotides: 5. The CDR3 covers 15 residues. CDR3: CASSPRTGGGETQYF. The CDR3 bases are TGTGCCAGCAGCCCCAGGACAGGGGGCGGAGAGACCCAGTACTTC.

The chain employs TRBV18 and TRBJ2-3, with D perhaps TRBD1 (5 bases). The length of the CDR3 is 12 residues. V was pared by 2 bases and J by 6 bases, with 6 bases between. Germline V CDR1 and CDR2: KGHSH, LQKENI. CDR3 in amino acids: CASSPRGDTQYF. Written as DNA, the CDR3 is TGTGCCAGCTCACCAAGGGGCGATACGCAGTATTTT.

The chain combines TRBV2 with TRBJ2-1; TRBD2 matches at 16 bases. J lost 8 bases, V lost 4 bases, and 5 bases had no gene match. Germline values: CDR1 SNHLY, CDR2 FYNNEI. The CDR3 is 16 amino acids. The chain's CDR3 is CASSVGTSGRADEQFF. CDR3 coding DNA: TGTGCCAGCAGTGTGGGGACTAGCGGGAGGGCCGATGAGCAGTTCTTC.

The CDR3 protein is CASGSLNTGELFF. The CDR3 DNA is TGTGCCTCCGGGTCCCTGAACACCGGGGAGCTGTTTTTT. This chain uses TRBV6-5 with TRBJ2-2; the D is unclear. The CDR3 extends over 13 amino acids. Germline V gene sequence: CDR1 MNHEY, CDR2 SVGAGI. The V and J ends lost 11 bases and 1 base respectively, with 11 bases between them.

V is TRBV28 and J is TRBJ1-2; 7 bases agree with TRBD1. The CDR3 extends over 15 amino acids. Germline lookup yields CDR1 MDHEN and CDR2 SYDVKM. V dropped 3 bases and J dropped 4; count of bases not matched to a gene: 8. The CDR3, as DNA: TGTGCCAGCAGTTTCCTAACAGGGGCGGCCTATGGCTACACCTTC. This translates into CASSFLTGAAYGYTF.

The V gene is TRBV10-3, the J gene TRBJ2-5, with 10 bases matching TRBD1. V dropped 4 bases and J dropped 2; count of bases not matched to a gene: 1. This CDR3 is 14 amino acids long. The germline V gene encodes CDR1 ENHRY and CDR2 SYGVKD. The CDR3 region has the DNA TGTGCCATCAGTGGGACAGGGGGGCAAGAGACCCAGTACTTC. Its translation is CAISGTGGQETQYF.

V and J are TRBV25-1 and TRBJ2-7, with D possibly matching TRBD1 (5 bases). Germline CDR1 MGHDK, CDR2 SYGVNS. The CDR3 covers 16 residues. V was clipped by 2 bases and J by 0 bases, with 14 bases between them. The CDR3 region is CASSEPRGRASYEQYF. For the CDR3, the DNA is TGTGCCAGCAGTGAACCTAGGGGCAGGGCCTCCTACGAGCAGTACTTC.

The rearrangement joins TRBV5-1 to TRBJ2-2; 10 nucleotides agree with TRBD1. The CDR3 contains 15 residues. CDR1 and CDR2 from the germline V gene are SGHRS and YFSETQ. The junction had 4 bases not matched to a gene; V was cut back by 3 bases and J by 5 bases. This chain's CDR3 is CASSSGQGGTGELFF. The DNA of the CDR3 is TGCGCCAGCAGCTCTGGACAGGGGGGAACCGGGGAGCTGTTTTTT.

CDR3 region: CASSLGQAPYEQYF. Written as DNA, the CDR3 is TGTGCCAGCAGCTTAGGACAGGCCCCCTACGAGCAGTACTTC. V is TRBV7-9 and J is TRBJ2-7; D might be TRBD1 (6 bases). The germline CDR1 and CDR2 sequences are SEHNR and FQNEAQ (reference sequence). V lost 1 base and J 2 bases, leaving 9 bases between the germline ends. The CDR3 is 14 residues long.

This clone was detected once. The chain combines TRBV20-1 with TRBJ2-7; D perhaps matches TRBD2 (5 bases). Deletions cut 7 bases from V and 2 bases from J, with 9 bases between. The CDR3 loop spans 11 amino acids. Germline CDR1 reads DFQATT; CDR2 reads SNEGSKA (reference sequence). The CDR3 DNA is TGCAGTGTTCCGAGGGCCTACGAGCAGTACTTC. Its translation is CSVPRAYEQYF.

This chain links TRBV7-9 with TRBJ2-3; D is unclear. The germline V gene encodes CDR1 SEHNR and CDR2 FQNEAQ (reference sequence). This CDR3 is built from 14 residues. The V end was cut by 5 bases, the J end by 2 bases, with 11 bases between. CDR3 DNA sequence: TGTGCCAGCAGCCCCCCCCAGTTCACAGATACGCAGTATTTT. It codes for CASSPPQFTDTQYF.

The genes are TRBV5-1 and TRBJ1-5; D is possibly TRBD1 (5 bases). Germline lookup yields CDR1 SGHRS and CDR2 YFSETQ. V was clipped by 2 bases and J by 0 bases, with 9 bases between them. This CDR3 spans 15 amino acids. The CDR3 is CASSFGRVSNQPQHF. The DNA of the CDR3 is TGCGCCAGCAGCTTCGGCAGGGTTAGCAATCAGCCCCAGCATTTT.

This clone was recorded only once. The CDR3 region has the DNA TGTGCCAGCAGCCACCCGGACGGAGGCTACGAGCAGTACTTC. Translating it yields CASSHPDGGYEQYF. The chain employs TRBV7-9 and TRBJ2-7; TRBD2 might be the D (5 bases). Trimming took 5 bases from V and 3 from J, leaving 14 bases between them. Germline V gene sequence: CDR1 SEHNR, CDR2 FQNEAQ (reference sequence). The CDR3 has 14 amino acids.

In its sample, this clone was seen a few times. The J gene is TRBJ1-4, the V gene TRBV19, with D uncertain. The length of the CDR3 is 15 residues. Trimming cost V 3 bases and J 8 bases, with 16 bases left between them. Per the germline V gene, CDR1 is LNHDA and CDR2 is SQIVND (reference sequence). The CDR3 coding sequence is TGTGCCAGTAGTATGCCCCTGACAAGAAGGGAAAAACTGTTTTTT. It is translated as CASSMPLTRREKLFF.

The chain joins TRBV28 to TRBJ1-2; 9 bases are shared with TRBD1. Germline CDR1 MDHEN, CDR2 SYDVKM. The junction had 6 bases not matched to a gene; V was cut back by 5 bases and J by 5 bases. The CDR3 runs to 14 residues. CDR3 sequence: CASSRGQGRYGYTF. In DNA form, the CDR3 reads TGTGCCAGCAGTAGGGGACAGGGAAGATATGGCTACACCTTC.

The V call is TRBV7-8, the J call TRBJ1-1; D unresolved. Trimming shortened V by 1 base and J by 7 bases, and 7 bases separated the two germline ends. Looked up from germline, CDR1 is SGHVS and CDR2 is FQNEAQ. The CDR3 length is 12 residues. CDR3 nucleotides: TGTGCCAGCAGCTTAGTGTCAGGTGAAGCTTTCTTT. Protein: CASSLVSGEAFF.

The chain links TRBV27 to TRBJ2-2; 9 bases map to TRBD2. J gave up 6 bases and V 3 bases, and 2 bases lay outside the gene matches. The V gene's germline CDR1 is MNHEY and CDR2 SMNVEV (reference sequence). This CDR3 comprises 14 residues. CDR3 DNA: TGTGCCAGCAGTTTCCAGCGGGAGGCCGGGGAGCTGTTTTTT. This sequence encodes CASSFQREAGELFF.

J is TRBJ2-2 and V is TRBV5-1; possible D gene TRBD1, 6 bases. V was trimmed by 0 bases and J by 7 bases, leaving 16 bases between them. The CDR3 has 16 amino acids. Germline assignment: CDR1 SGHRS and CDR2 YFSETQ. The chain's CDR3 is CASSLGGLQGIGELFF. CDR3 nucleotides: TGCGCCAGCAGCTTGGGGGGGCTGCAGGGAATCGGGGAGCTGTTTTTT.

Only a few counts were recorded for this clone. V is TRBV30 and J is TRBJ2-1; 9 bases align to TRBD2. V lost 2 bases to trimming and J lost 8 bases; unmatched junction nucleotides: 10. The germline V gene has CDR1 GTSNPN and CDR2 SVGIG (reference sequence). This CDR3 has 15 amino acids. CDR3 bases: TGTGCCTGGAGTCCCTGGGGTAGCGGGAGCGATGAGCAGTTCTTC. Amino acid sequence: CAWSPWGSGSDEQFF.

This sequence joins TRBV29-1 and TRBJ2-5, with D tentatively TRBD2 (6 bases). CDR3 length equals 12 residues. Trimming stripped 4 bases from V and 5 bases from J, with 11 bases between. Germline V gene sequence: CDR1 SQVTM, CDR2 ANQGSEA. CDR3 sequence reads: CSVVSGGETQYF. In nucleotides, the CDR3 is TGCAGCGTTGTGTCCGGAGGGGAGACCCAGTACTTC.